A single sample is the source of the 25 T cell receptor beta chains below, sequenced in a study of CD8+ T cells in alopecia areata. Sequencing templates came from extracted RNA that was reverse transcribed into cDNA. Repertoires were generated with immunoSEQ multiplex PCR, while TCRdb's copy carries only in-frame clones and drops some. Of roughly 140,000 clones detected, less than 65% appear once; the ten largest clones hold 36%. The sequencing sample was made of CD8+ T cells sorted from blood. These receptors were collected from a human donor in good health.

V and J are TRBV5-4 and TRBJ2-3; 14 bases align to TRBD2. Per the germline V gene, CDR1 is SGHNT and CDR2 is YYREEE (reference sequence). After removal of 3 bases from V and 0 bases from J, the junction contained 6 bases not matched to a gene. CDR3 length: 18 amino acids. The CDR3 DNA sequence: TGTGCCAGCAGCTGGGGACTAGCGGGAGCGTCTAGCACAGATACGCAGTATTTT. Translation: CASSWGLAGASSTDTQYF.

The J gene is TRBJ2-7, the V gene TRBV6-1, with D uncertain. The germline CDR1 and CDR2 sequences are MNHNS and SASEGT. This CDR3 is 13 amino acids long. V was pared by 1 base and J by 2 bases, with 6 bases between. The CDR3 coding sequence is TGTGCCAGCAGTGAAGACAGAACCTACGAGCAGTACTTC. As protein: CASSEDRTYEQYF.

This clone has just a few counts. CDR3 loop: CSVQRGGEQYF. For the CDR3, the DNA is TGCAGCGTTCAAAGGGGAGGCGAGCAGTACTTC. This rearrangement joins TRBV29-1 to TRBJ2-5; tentatively, D is TRBD2 (6 bases). The last part of the DNA fits TRBJ2-7 better; the J call may be wrong. From germline, CDR1 is SQVTM and CDR2 ANQGSEA. The CDR3 consists of 11 residues.

The V and J genes are TRBV19 and TRBJ2-7, with no clear D. The germline gives CDR1 LNHDA, CDR2 SQIVND (reference sequence). Trimming took 1 base from V and 5 from J, leaving 18 bases between them. CDR3 length: 16 amino acids. The CDR3 region is CASSIGQLAARDEQYF. In DNA form, the CDR3 reads TGTGCCAGTAGTATAGGCCAGCTGGCGGCGCGCGACGAGCAGTACTTC.

The rearrangement uses TRBV7-9 and TRBJ2-3; D unclear. Germline-derived CDR1 and CDR2 are SEHNR and FQNEAQ (reference sequence). This CDR3 comprises 13 residues. Between the trimmed V and J ends, which lost 5 bases and 4 bases, there was a span of 10 bases. CDR3 in DNA: TGTGCCAGCAGCCCCTTCATGGCAGATACGCAGTATTTT. It translates to CASSPFMADTQYF.

The CDR3 spells CASSDRGTMIDTQYF. DNA for the CDR3: TGTGCCAGCAGTGACAGGGGGACTATGATAGATACGCAGTATTTT. This chain joins TRBV25-1 and TRBJ2-3; perhaps D is TRBD1 or TRBD2 (7 bases each). Per germline, CDR1 MGHDK and CDR2 SYGVNS. This CDR3 spans 15 amino acids. Trimming took off 3 bases at V and 5 bases at J, with 15 bases between the two ends.

This clone appeared a single time. This chain joins TRBV15 and TRBJ1-3; 7 positions match TRBD1. The V gene's germline CDR1 is LNHNV and CDR2 YYDKDF (reference sequence). The V and J ends lost 5 bases and 3 bases, in that order; junction bases with no gene match: 7. The CDR3 extends over 15 amino acids. The CDR3 reads CATSDDRALGNTIYF. CDR3 sequence (DNA): TGTGCCACCAGCGACGACAGGGCCCTTGGAAACACCATATATTTT.

The table lists this clone with a few counts. The chain carries TRBV21-1 and TRBJ2-1; the D call in the table, TRBD2, was not verified against the DNA. TRBV21-1 is tagged as a pseudogene. The CDR3 spans 15 residues. Here the CDR3 reads CASSHLSGTYNEQFF. The CDR3 nucleotides are TGTGCCAGCAGCCACCTGAGCGGGACCTACAATGAGCAGTTCTTC.

This clone was found a few times. CDR3 DNA sequence: TGTGCCAGCGGCCTAGCGGGATATGAGCAGTTCTTC. Its translation: CASGLAGYEQFF. The rearrangement links TRBV2 to TRBJ2-1; 9 nucleotides match TRBD2. The length of the CDR3 is 12 residues. Germline CDR1 SNHLY, CDR2 FYNNEI. Trimming at V came to 8 bases and at J to 8 bases, leaving 4 bases not matched to a gene.

V gene TRBV7-2 combines with J gene TRBJ1-1; the D is unclear. The V gene lost 2 bases and the J gene lost 4 bases, with 8 bases spanning the gap. The CDR3 totals 13 residues. Germline V gene data show CDR1 as SGHTA and CDR2 as FQGNSA. CDR3 in amino acids: CASSLNSATEAFF. CDR3 DNA sequence: TGTGCCAGCAGCTTAAACAGTGCCACTGAAGCTTTCTTT.

The gene calls are TRBV13 and TRBJ2-5; TRBD1 agrees at 8 bases. V lost 6 bases, J lost 4 bases, and 4 bases stayed unmatched. The CDR3 is 13 residues long. Per the germline V gene, CDR1 is PRHDT and CDR2 is FYEKMQ (reference sequence). The CDR3 spells CASRPTGVETQYF. Written as DNA, the CDR3 is TGTGCCAGCAGGCCGACAGGGGTAGAGACCCAGTACTTC.

This chain links TRBV7-9 with TRBJ2-1; 10 positions agree with TRBD2. Per the germline V gene, CDR1 is SEHNR and CDR2 is FQNEAQ (reference sequence). V was clipped by 1 base and J by 9 bases; unmatched bases: 9. The CDR3 covers 16 residues. The CDR3 nucleotides read TGTGCCAGCAGCTTAGAGGGCACTAGCGGGAAGACTGAGCAGTTCTTC. Its translation: CASSLEGTSGKTEQFF.

This chain joins TRBV7-6 and TRBJ2-3, with TRBD2 as a possible D gene (5 bases). V lost 5 bases and J lost 4, with 10 bases in between. Looked up from germline, CDR1 is SGHVS and CDR2 is FNYEAQ. CDR3 size: 13 residues. This CDR3 reads CASSIGGADTQYF. DNA for the CDR3: TGTGCCAGCAGCATCGGAGGTGCAGATACGCAGTATTTT.

The V gene is TRBV5-1, the J gene TRBJ2-3; a weak D match, TRBD2 (5 bases). Germline V gene sequence: CDR1 SGHRS, CDR2 YFSETQ. CDR3 size: 14 residues. Trimming took 4 bases from V and 1 from J, leaving 10 bases between them. CDR3 bases: TGCGCCAGCAGCGGTAGCGTGGGCACAGATACGCAGTATTTT. Translated, it gives CASSGSVGTDTQYF.

CDR3 in amino acids: CASSLITRADQPQHF. As DNA, the CDR3 is TGTGCCAGCAGCTTAATAACAAGGGCGGATCAGCCCCAGCATTTT. V gene TRBV7-2 combines with J gene TRBJ1-5; D ambiguous. V was shortened by 2 bases and J by 5 bases, with 13 bases between the two germline ends. CDR1 and CDR2 from the germline V gene are SGHTA and FQGNSA. There are 15 residues in the CDR3.

The J gene is TRBJ2-7, the V gene TRBV28; 9 bases fit TRBD1. The CDR3 is made up of 15 amino acids. Germline V gives CDR1 MDHEN, CDR2 SYDVKM. The trim removed 3 bases at V and 3 bases at J, leaving 6 bases unmatched. The CDR3 sequence is CASSFRGTGIYEQYF. For the CDR3, the DNA is TGTGCCAGCAGTTTTCGCGGGACAGGGATCTACGAGCAGTACTTC.

This clone was observed a few times. This sequence joins TRBV5-1 and TRBJ2-1, with D possibly being TRBD2 (5 bases). The CDR3 contains 15 residues. The V gene lost 4 bases and the J gene lost 7 bases, with 18 bases spanning the gap. Germline values: CDR1 SGHRS, CDR2 YFSETQ. The CDR3 here is CASSPNQRRKNEQFF. The CDR3 DNA sequence: TGCGCCAGCAGCCCAAACCAGCGGCGAAAAAATGAGCAGTTCTTC. The entire variable domain, with the rest obtained from reference TRBV5-1 and TRBJ2-1, is as follows: KAGVTQTPRYLIKTRGQQVTLSCSPISGHRSVSWYQQTPGQGLQFLFEYFSETQRNKGNFPGRFSGRQFSNSRSEMNVSTLELGDSALYLCASSPNQRRKNEQFFGPGTRLTVL.

This rearrangement joins TRBV2 to TRBJ2-7, with 8 bases lining up with TRBD2. The germline V gene encodes CDR1 SNHLY and CDR2 FYNNEI. This CDR3 is 14 amino acids long. V shed 2 bases, J shed 7 bases, and the junction held 7 bases outside the gene matches. The CDR3 sequence: CASSESGSAGEQYF. In DNA, the CDR3 is TGTGCCAGCAGTGAAAGCGGGAGTGCGGGAGAGCAGTACTTC.

V gene TRBV29-1 combines with J gene TRBJ1-2; D is undetermined. The length of the CDR3 is 12 residues. Trimming left V 4 bases short and J 8 bases short, with 14 bases between. Germline V gives CDR1 SQVTM, CDR2 ANQGSEA. DNA of the CDR3: TGCAGCGTTGGCCATTGGGTGGTCGGCTACACCTTC. The encoded protein is CSVGHWVVGYTF.

The V and J genes are TRBV29-1 and TRBJ2-6; D possibly corresponds to TRBD1 (6 bases). Trimming removed 0 bases at V and 0 bases at J, with 18 bases between. The CDR3 has 19 residues. In germline, CDR1 is SQVTM, CDR2 ANQGSEA. This CDR3 reads CSVEEGEGGSSSGANVLTF. In nucleotides, the CDR3 is TGCAGCGTTGAAGAAGGAGAAGGGGGATCTAGCTCTGGGGCCAACGTCCTGACTTTC. Variable domain in full (rest from reference TRBV29-1 and TRBJ2-6): SAVISQKPSRDICQRGTSLTIQCQVDSQVTMMFWYRQQPGQSLTLIATANQGSEATYESGFVIDKFPISRPNLTFSTLTVSNMSPEDSSIYLCSVEEGEGGSSSGANVLTFGAGSRLTVL.

The chain recombines TRBV5-6 with TRBJ2-5, with 9 bases lining up with TRBD1. This CDR3 region has 17 residues. Germline V gives CDR1 SGHDT, CDR2 YYEEEE. Trimming at V came to 2 bases and at J to 1 base, leaving 9 bases not matched to a gene. DNA for the CDR3: TGTGCCAGCAGCTTCCGGGACAGGGCCCTTTCCCAAGAGACCCAGTACTTC. Protein: CASSFRDRALSQETQYF.

The J gene is TRBJ2-1, the V gene TRBV5-6; the D gene is possibly TRBD2 (6 bases). The CDR3 extends over 15 amino acids. Per germline, CDR1 SGHDT and CDR2 YYEEEE. Trimming left V 4 bases short and J 9 bases short, with 20 bases between. The CDR3 coding sequence is TGTGCCAGCAGCCCCCCGGATCCCGCCGGGGGTGAGCAGTTCTTC. Protein product: CASSPPDPAGGEQFF.

The sample holds a few counts of this clone. V gene TRBV2 combines with J gene TRBJ2-7; a weak D match, TRBD1 (6 bases). Germline CDR1 and CDR2: SNHLY and FYNNEI. CDR3 length equals 12 residues. Deletions cut 8 bases from V and 2 bases from J, with 10 bases between. The CDR3 is CASGSGAYEQYF. CDR3 bases: TGTGCCAGCGGTTCAGGGGCCTACGAGCAGTACTTC.

This rearrangement joins TRBV27 to TRBJ1-1; D uncertain. Trimming removed 6 bases from V and 3 bases from J, with 17 bases in between. Germline V lookup: CDR1 MNHEY, CDR2 SMNVEV (reference sequence). The CDR3 totals 15 residues. CDR3 loop: CASSPRAAGDTEAFF. The DNA for the CDR3 is TGTGCCAGCAGCCCGAGAGCGGCTGGGGACACTGAAGCTTTCTTT.

The chain links TRBV27 to TRBJ2-3; no clear D gene. Germline values: CDR1 MNHEY, CDR2 SMNVEV (reference sequence). V was cut by 2 bases and J by 2 bases, with 14 bases left in between. This CDR3 spans 16 amino acids. This CDR3 is CASSLGVRMDTDTQYF. The CDR3, as DNA: TGTGCCAGCAGTTTAGGAGTCCGGATGGACACAGATACGCAGTATTTT.